The rows below give T cell receptor beta chains drawn from one sample of a study of cytomegalovirus exposure and HLA in healthy donors. The data were produced by immunoSEQ multiplex PCR, yet TCRdb's version contains in-frame clones alone and is incomplete. This sample has under 130,000 clones, with 80% to 85% found just once. The specimen was PBMCs. The source of these receptors is a man younger than 40 in good health and CMV-seropositive. CDR3s include the opening cysteine and the closing phenylalanine or tryptophan. D genes are given only for firm matches. Where a row states a size, it is once, few, many or the class of an expanded clone; other rows omit it.

v_call	d_call	j_call	clone_size	cdr3_aa	cdr3_nt
TRBV7-7	NA	TRBJ2-7	NA	CASSTGTLGHEQYF	TGTGCTAGCAGTACCGGGACTTTGGGCCACGAGCAGTACTTC
TRBV5-4	TRBD2	TRBJ2-5	once	CASSLGMGTKETQYF	TGTGCCAGCAGCTTGGGTATGGGGACTAAAGAGACCCAGTACTTC
TRBV5-4	TRBD2	TRBJ2-5	NA	CASSPRTSGGQETQYF	TGTGCCAGCAGCCCGAGGACTAGCGGGGGGCAAGAGACCCAGTACTTC
TRBV5-1	NA	TRBJ2-2	NA	CASSLAEQQTGELFF	TGCGCCAGCAGCTTGGCCGAACAGCAAACCGGGGAGCTGTTTTTT
TRBV19	NA	TRBJ1-2	few	CASSLAPVYGYTF	TGTGCCAGTAGTTTGGCACCAGTATATGGCTACACCTTC
TRBV5-1	TRBD1	TRBJ2-3	NA	CASSLGQGDDTQYF	TGCGCCAGCAGCCTCGGACAGGGAGATGATACGCAGTATTTT
TRBV5-1	TRBD1	TRBJ1-5	NA	CASRNGASTISGTGLEPQHF	TGCGCCAGCAGAAACGGGGCTTCCACGATTTCCGGGACAGGTCTAGAGCCCCAGCATTTT
TRBV7-7	TRBD1	TRBJ2-7	NA	CASSPGQGAREQYF	TGTGCTAGCAGCCCGGGACAGGGGGCGAGGGAGCAGTACTTC
TRBV5-1	NA	TRBJ2-7	NA	CASSLASGSYEQYF	TGCGCCAGCAGCTTGGCCTCCGGCTCCTACGAGCAGTACTTC
TRBV7-9	NA	TRBJ1-1	NA	CASSLGWSRYGTEAFF	TGTGCCAGCAGCTTAGGGTGGTCTCGCTACGGCACTGAAGCTTTCTTT
TRBV4-3	NA	TRBJ2-3	few	CASSHLAGAGEVDTQYF	TGCGCCAGCAGCCACCTAGCAGGGGCGGGAGAGGTAGATACGCAGTATTTT
TRBV6-5	TRBD2	TRBJ2-1	NA	CASRERGHYNEQFF	TGTGCCAGCAGAGAGCGGGGGCACTACAATGAGCAGTTCTTC
TRBV30	TRBD1	TRBJ2-7	NA	CAWSWFRGNYEQYF	TGTGCCTGGAGCTGGTTCAGGGGGAACTACGAGCAGTACTTC
TRBV6-1	NA	TRBJ2-7	few	CASSEQRAPLPYEQYF	TGTGCCAGCAGTGAACAGAGGGCCCCGTTACCCTACGAGCAGTACTTC
TRBV6-5	NA	TRBJ2-5	NA	CASSPSSVETQYF	TGTGCCAGCTCGCCCTCTAGCGTAGAGACCCAGTACTTC
TRBV4-3	NA	TRBJ2-2	NA	CASSQDFMASGELFF	TGCGCCAGCAGCCAAGATTTTATGGCCTCCGGGGAGCTGTTTTTT
TRBV15	TRBD1	TRBJ2-3	NA	CATSRDRGQQDTQYF	TGTGCCACCAGCAGGGACAGGGGGCAGCAAGATACGCAGTATTTT
TRBV4-3	NA	TRBJ1-1	few	CASSQMDSLNTEAFF	TGCGCCAGCAGCCAAATGGACAGCCTCAACACTGAAGCTTTCTTT
TRBV30	NA	TRBJ2-2	NA	CAWRTLTRGTGELFF	TGTGCCTGGAGGACCCTGACCAGGGGCACCGGGGAGCTGTTTTTT
TRBV15	NA	TRBJ1-5	NA	CATSTGGNQPQHF	TGTGCCACCAGCACGGGGGGCAATCAGCCCCAGCATTTT
TRBV5-6	NA	TRBJ2-2	once	CASSRRTGELFF	TGTGCCAGCAGCCGTAGAACCGGGGAGCTGTTTTTT
TRBV5-1	NA	TRBJ1-5	NA	CASSPSEGNNQPQHF	TGCGCCAGCAGCCCGAGTGAGGGCAACAATCAGCCCCAGCATTTT
TRBV6-1	TRBD1	TRBJ2-3	NA	CAGSGTGVDTQYF	TGTGCCGGGTCCGGGACAGGGGTAGATACGCAGTATTTT
TRBV6-1	TRBD1	TRBJ1-1	NA	CASSDRGRIIGEAFF	TGTGCCAGCAGTGACAGGGGGCGGATTATAGGTGAAGCTTTCTTT
TRBV5-4	TRBD2	TRBJ2-3	NA	CASTGVAGDTQYF	TGTGCCAGCACCGGGGTAGCGGGAGATACGCAGTATTTT
TRBV20-1	NA	TRBJ1-2	NA	CSASNYGYTF	TGCAGTGCGTCGAACTATGGCTACACCTTC
TRBV25-1	NA	TRBJ2-7	NA	CASSDPQGTYEQYF	TGTGCCAGCAGTGATCCCCAGGGTACCTACGAGCAGTACTTC
TRBV7-9	TRBD2	TRBJ2-3	NA	CASSLGTRGTDTQYF	TGTGCCAGCAGCCTCGGGACTAGGGGCACAGATACGCAGTATTTT
TRBV20-1	NA	TRBJ1-2	NA	CSARVGVGYTF	TGCAGTGCTAGAGTAGGAGTTGGCTACACCTTC
TRBV19	TRBD2	TRBJ2-5	NA	CASRERGGGETQYF	TGTGCCAGTAGGGAGCGGGGGGGCGGTGAGACCCAGTACTTC
TRBV5-4	TRBD1	TRBJ1-2	NA	CASSFFSGQVYGYTF	TGTGCCAGCAGCTTTTTTTCGGGACAGGTCTATGGCTACACCTTC
TRBV7-2	NA	TRBJ1-2	NA	CASSFEQGFGGYTF	TGTGCCAGCAGCTTTGAACAGGGATTTGGTGGCTACACCTTC
TRBV19	TRBD2	TRBJ2-3	NA	CASSRLAGDITDTQYF	TGTGCCAGTAGTAGGTTAGCGGGAGACATCACAGATACGCAGTATTTT
TRBV27	TRBD1	TRBJ2-1	once	CASRPGQGDINEQFF	TGTGCCAGCAGGCCGGGACAGGGGGATATCAATGAGCAGTTCTTC
TRBV27	TRBD1	TRBJ1-4	NA	CASSPGTGYNEKLFF	TGTGCCAGCAGTCCAGGGACAGGGTATAATGAAAAACTGTTTTTT
TRBV5-1	TRBD2	TRBJ2-1	NA	CASSRGGRGEQFF	TGCGCCAGCAGCCGGGGGGGCCGGGGGGAGCAGTTCTTC